This T cell receptor (beta chain) was identified in a study of PD-L1 blockade in urothelial cancer. About the study: Once treatment had started, blood was analyzed at 3 weeks (second dose) and again at 6 weeks.

TCRdb's copy holds only in-frame clones and misses some; the assay was immunoSEQ multiplex PCR. Among about 130,000 clones listed, 86% were seen once. Looked up from germline, CDR1 is MDHEN and CDR2 is SYDVKM. J gave up 3 bases and V 5 bases, and 5 bases lay outside the gene matches. The CDR3 sequence is 15 residues long. Time point meaning: peripheral blood 6 weeks after treatment start. The sequence was collected from a man aged 45-65 years with urothelial cancer. The chain has TRBV28 and TRBJ1-5; 9 bases align to TRBD1. The sequencing here drew on PBMCs, taken around atezolizumab (anti-PD-L1) treatment. The CDR3 coding sequence is TGTGCCAGCAGTCATACAGGGGGCGTCAATCAGCCCCAGCATTTT. It is translated as CASSHTGGVNQPQHF.